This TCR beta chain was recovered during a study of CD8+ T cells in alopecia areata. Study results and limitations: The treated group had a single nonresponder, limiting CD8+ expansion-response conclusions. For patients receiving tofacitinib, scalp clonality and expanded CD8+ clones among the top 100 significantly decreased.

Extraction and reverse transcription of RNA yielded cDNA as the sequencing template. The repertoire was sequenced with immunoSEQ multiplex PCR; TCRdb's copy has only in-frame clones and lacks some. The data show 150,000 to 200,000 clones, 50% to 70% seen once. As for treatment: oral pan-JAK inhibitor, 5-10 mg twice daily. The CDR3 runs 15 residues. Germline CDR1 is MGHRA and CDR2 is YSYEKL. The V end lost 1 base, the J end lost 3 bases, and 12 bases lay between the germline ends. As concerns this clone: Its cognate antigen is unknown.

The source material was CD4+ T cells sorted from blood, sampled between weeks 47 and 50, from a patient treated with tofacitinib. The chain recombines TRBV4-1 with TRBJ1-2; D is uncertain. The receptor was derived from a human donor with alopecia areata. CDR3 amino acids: CASSQGWWTDYGYTF. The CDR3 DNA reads TGCGCCAGCAGCCAAGGGTGGTGGACTGACTATGGCTACACCTTC.